These 8 T cell receptor beta chains originate from one sample sequenced in a study of post-analysis software for immune sequencing data. Overall study findings and caveats: When patients were compared with controls, a handful of TRBV segments were more frequent, TRBV5-6, TRBV5-1 and TRBV20-1 among them.

Prepared libraries of TCR beta cDNA carried unique molecular identifiers. TCRdb re-called the PCR reads through MiXCR, storing one row per CDR3 protein. The top ten hold over 10% of the sample, which has a few hundred thousand distinct CDR3 sequences, 45% seen once. The antigens of these receptors remain unknown. Sequenced: blood. The receptors derive from a girl between 5 and 17 years old with multiple sclerosis.

The chain joins TRBV12-3 or TRBV12-4 to TRBJ2-7, with 7 bases fitting TRBD2. The DNA end is more similar to TRBJ2-5, so the J call may be wrong. This CDR3 has 14 amino acids. This CDR3 is CASSLRGTTETQYF. The CDR3 bases are TGTGCCAGCAGTTTGCGGGGGACCACGGAGACCCAGTACTTC.

A few counts support this clonotype. The rearrangement joins TRBV29-1 to TRBJ2-7; D not resolved. Trimming took off 4 bases at V and 1 base at J, with 11 bases between the two ends. This CDR3 comprises 13 residues. The germline gives CDR1 SQVTM, CDR2 ANQGSEA. The CDR3 protein is CSVVSGWSYEQYF. The CDR3 coding sequence is TGCAGCGTTGTATCTGGCTGGTCCTACGAGCAGTACTTC.

The rearrangement uses TRBV15 and TRBJ2-6; TRBD1 or TRBD2 may be the D gene (5 bases each). The CDR3 consists of 17 residues. The V end was cut by 5 bases, the J end by 4 bases, with 18 bases between. Looked up from germline, CDR1 is LNHNV and CDR2 is YYDKDF (reference sequence). In DNA form, the CDR3 reads TGTGCCACCAGCGGGGGACGGTATCAGTCAGGGGCCAACGTCCTGACTTTC. Its protein product is CATSGGRYQSGANVLTF.

The rearrangement uses TRBV2 and TRBJ2-7, with 11 bases aligning to TRBD2. The CDR3 length is 15 residues. CDR1 and CDR2 from the germline V gene are SNHLY and FYNNEI. V was pared by 6 bases and J by 1 base, with 5 bases of the junction left unmatched. As DNA, the CDR3 is TGTGCCAGCAGCCGACCTAGCGGGAGGTCCTACGAGCAGTACTTC. Encoded protein: CASSRPSGRSYEQYF.

Note on this clonotype: One end of the junction fails to match germline, which may point to a read error. The V gene is TRBV29-1, the J gene TRBJ2-1; the D gene could be TRBD1 or TRBD2 (5 bases each). The CDR3 sequence is 16 residues long. Germline CDR1 reads SQVTM; CDR2 reads ANQGSEA. CDR3 DNA sequence: TGTAGCGTTGGATTGCTACGGGACCTATCCTACAATGAGCAGTTCTTC. Translation: CSVGLLRDLSYNEQFF.

This clonotype turned up a few times. This chain uses TRBV12-3 or TRBV12-4 with TRBJ1-5; D might be TRBD1 (6 bases). The ends were cut back, 6 bases at V and 5 bases at J, with 14 bases in the middle. This CDR3 has 14 residues. The DNA of the CDR3 is TGTGCCAGCAGCCTGGAACAGGGACATCAGCCCCAGCATTTT. Its translation is CASSLEQGHQPQHF.

This sequence joins TRBV12-3 or TRBV12-4 and TRBJ2-7, with no clear D. V was shortened by 1 base and J by 9 bases, with 16 bases between the two germline ends. The CDR3 has 14 amino acids. The CDR3 region has the DNA TGTGCCAGCAGTTTAGGTTTAGGATTAGGCGGGCAGTACTTC. Its protein is CASSLGLGLGGQYF.

Of note for this clonotype: Since a much larger clone is just one base distant, this may be a read error. The gene calls are TRBV6-6 and TRBJ1-5; the D is unclear. Between the trimmed V and J ends, which lost 1 base and 2 bases, there was a span of 6 bases. The CDR3 loop spans 14 amino acids. Germline CDR1 reads MNHNY; CDR2 reads SVGAGI (reference sequence). Here the CDR3 DNA reads TGTGCCAGCAGTTACTTAGATGGCAATCAGCCCCAGCATTTT. It specifies CASSYLDGNQPQHF.